This TCR beta chain was captured by sequencing in a study of T cells after yellow fever vaccination. Template switching with 5'RACE generated the TCR cDNA and added a universal primer site and UMIs. TCRdb analysed the 5' RACE reads with MiXCR anew, one entry per CDR3 protein. The sample includes about 320,000 distinct CDR3 sequences, about 6.6% of them seen just once. Points from the study as a whole: Overall, a small share of clonotypes was seen in both CD4 and CD8 compartments.

A few counts support this clonotype. The antigen is unknown. The source of this sequence is a man aged 18-30 years who received the YFV17D yellow fever vaccine. Sequenced material: PBMCs, taken roughly seven weeks after the first yellow fever vaccination.

The CDR3 region has the DNA TGTGCCAGCAGCCCACCCGCTTCGTCCGAAGCTTTCTTT. It specifies CASSPPASSEAFF. The chain has TRBV7-9 and TRBJ1-1, with D uncertain. CDR1 is SEHNR, CDR2 FQNEAQ, per germline (reference sequence). V lost 5 bases and J 8 bases, leaving 15 bases between the germline ends. CDR3 length equals 13 residues.